Each of the 2 T cell receptor beta chains below was sequenced from the same sample in a study of blood T cell repertoires in COVID-19. Here immunoSEQ multiplex PCR was the method, and the copy in TCRdb shows in-frame clones only, minus some. The table has some 47,000 clones, about 84% seen once; the top ten hold over 2%. Sequencing was done on a sample of peripheral blood. All receptors derive from a woman aged 55-69 years with acute or convalescent COVID-19.

V and J are TRBV28 and TRBJ2-6, with TRBD2 as a possible D gene (5 bases). V dropped 6 bases and J dropped 0 bases, with 9 bases sitting between them. This CDR3 has 15 amino acids. Per germline, CDR1 MDHEN and CDR2 SYDVKM. The CDR3 loop is CASRSTSSGANVLTF. DNA of the CDR3: TGTGCCAGCAGGTCTACTAGCTCTGGGGCCAACGTCCTGACTTTC.

The J gene is TRBJ2-7, the V gene TRBV3-1 (or the pseudogene TRBV3-2); 8 bases map to TRBD1. Germline values: CDR1 LGHDT, CDR2 YNNKEL (reference sequence). V was pared by 3 bases and J by 9 bases, with 4 bases of the junction left unmatched. The CDR3 spans 12 residues. The CDR3 DNA is TGTGCCAGCAGCCAGGACAGGGTCCGGCAGTACTTC. It specifies CASSQDRVRQYF.